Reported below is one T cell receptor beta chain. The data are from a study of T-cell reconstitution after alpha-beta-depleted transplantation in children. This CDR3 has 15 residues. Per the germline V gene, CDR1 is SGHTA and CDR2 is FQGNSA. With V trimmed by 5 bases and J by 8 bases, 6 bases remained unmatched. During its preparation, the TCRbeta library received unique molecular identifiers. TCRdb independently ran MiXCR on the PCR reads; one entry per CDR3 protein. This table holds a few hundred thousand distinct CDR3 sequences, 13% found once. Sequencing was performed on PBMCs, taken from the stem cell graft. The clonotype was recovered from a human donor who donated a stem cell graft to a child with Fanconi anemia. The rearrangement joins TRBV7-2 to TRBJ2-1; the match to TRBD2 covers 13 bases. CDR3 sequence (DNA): TGTGCCAGCAGCCCCTGGACTAGCGGGGGCTATGAGCAGTTCTTC. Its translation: CASSPWTSGGYEQFF.